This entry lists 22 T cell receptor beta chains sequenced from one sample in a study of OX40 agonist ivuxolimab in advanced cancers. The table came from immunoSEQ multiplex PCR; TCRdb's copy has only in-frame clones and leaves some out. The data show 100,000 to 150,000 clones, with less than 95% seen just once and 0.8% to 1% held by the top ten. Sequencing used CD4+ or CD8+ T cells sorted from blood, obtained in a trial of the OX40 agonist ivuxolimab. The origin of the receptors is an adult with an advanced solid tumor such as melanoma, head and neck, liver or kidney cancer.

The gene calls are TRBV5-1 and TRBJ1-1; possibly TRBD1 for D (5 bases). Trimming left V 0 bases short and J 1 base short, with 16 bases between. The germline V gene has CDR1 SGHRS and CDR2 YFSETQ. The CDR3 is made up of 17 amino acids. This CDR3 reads CASSLGQGTSTNTEAFF. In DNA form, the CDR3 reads TGCGCCAGCAGCTTGGGGCAGGGAACATCAACGAACACTGAAGCTTTCTTT.

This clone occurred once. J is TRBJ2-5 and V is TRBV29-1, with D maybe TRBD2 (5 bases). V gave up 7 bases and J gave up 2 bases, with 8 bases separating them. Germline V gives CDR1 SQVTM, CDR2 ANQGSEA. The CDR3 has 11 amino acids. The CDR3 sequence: CSATRQETQYF. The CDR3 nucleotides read TGCAGCGCCACTAGACAAGAGACCCAGTACTTC.

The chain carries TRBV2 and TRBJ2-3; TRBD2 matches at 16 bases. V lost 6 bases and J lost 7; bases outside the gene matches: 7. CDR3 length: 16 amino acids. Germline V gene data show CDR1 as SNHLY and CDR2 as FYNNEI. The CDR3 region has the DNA TGTGCCAGCAGCCTGGGGACTAGCGGGGGGGGCAATACGCAGTATTTT. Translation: CASSLGTSGGGNTQYF.

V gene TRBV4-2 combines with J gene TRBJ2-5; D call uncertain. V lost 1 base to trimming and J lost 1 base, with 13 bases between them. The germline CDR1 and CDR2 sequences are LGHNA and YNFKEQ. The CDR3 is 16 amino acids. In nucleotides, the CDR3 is TGTGCCAGCAGCCAAGCTGGTCCAGCGTCCCAAGAGACCCAGTACTTC. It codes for CASSQAGPASQETQYF.

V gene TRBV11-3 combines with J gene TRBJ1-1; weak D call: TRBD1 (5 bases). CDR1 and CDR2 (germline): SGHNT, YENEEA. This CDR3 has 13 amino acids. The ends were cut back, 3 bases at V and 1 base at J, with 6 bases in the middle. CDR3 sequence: CASSFQGNTEAFF. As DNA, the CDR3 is TGTGCCAGCAGCTTCCAGGGGAACACTGAAGCTTTCTTT.

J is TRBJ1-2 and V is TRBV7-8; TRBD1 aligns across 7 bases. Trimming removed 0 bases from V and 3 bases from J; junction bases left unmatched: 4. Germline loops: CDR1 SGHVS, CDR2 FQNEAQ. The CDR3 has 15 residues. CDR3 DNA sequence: TGTGCCAGCAGCTTAGCAGGGGGCTCGGACTATGGCTACACCTTC. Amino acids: CASSLAGGSDYGYTF. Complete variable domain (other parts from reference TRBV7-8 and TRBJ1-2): GAGVSQSPRYKVAKRGQDVALRCDPISGHVSLFWYQQALGQGPEFLTYFQNEAQLDKSGLPSDRFFAERPEGSVSTLKIQRTQQEDSAVYLCASSLAGGSDYGYTFGSGTRLTVV.

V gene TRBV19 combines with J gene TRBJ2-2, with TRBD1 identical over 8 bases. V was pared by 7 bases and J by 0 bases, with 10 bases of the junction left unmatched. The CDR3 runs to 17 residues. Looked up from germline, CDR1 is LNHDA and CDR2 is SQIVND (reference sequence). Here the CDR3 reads CASTPGTGKSNTGELFF. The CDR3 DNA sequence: TGTGCCAGTACACCAGGGACAGGCAAGTCGAACACCGGGGAGCTGTTTTTT.

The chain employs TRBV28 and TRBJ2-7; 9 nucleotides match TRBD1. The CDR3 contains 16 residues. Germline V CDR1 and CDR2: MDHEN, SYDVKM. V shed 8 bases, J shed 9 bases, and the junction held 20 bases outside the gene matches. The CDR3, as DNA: TGTGCCAGCCAAGCACAGGGGGCCGTCGTAGGATGGGCGCAGTACTTC. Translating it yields CASQAQGAVVGWAQYF. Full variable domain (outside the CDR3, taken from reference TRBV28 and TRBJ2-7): DVKVTQSSRYLVKRTGEKVFLECVQDMDHENMFWYRQDPGLGLRLIYFSYDVKMKEKGDIPEGYSVSREKKERFSLILESASTNQTSMYLCASQAQGAVVGWAQYFGPGTRLTVT.

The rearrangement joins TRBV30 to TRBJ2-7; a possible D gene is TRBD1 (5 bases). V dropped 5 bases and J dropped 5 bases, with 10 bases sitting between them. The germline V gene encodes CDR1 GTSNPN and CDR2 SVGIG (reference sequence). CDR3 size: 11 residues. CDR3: CAWGAGDEQYF. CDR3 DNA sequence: TGTGCCTGGGGGGCCGGAGACGAGCAGTACTTC.

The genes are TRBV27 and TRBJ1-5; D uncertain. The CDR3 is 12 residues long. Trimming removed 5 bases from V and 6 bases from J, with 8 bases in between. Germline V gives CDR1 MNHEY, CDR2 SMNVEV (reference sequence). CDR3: CASSPLGQPQHF. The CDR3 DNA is TGTGCCAGCAGTCCCCTAGGTCAGCCCCAGCATTTT.

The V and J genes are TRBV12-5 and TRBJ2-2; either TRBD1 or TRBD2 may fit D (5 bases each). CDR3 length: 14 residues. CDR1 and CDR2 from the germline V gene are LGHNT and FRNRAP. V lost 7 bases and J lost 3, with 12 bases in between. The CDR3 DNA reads TGTGCTAGTGATCTGGGACGGGACACCGGGGAGCTGTTTTTT. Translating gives CASDLGRDTGELFF.

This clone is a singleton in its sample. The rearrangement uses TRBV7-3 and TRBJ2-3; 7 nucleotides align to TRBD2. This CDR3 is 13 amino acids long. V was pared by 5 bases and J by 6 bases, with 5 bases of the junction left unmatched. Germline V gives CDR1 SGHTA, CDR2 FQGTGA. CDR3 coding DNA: TGTGCCAGCAGCGTCAGACTAGCTGATACGCAGTATTTT. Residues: CASSVRLADTQYF.

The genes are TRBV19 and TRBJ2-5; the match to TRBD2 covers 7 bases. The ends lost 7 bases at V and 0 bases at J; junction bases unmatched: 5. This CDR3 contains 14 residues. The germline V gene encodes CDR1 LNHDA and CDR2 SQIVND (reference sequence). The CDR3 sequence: CASKLAPYQETQYF. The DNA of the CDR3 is TGTGCCAGTAAACTAGCGCCGTACCAAGAGACCCAGTACTTC.

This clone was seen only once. CDR3 protein: CASSKQPGQGPTEQYF. The DNA for the CDR3 is TGTGCCAGCAGCAAGCAACCGGGACAGGGGCCTACCGAGCAGTACTTC. The J gene is TRBJ2-7, the V gene TRBV11-3; TRBD1 aligns across 10 bases. Germline lookup yields CDR1 SGHNT and CDR2 YENEEA. J was trimmed by 6 bases and V by 5 bases; bases with no gene match: 13. The length of the CDR3 is 16 residues.

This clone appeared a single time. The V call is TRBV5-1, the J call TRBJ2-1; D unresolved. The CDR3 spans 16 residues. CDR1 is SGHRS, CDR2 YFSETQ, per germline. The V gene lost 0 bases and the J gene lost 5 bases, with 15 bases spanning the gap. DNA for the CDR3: TGCGCCAGCAGCTTGGCTTCGATCGGACGTAACAATGAGCAGTTCTTC. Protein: CASSLASIGRNNEQFF.

CDR3 residues: CASSSPGRGEGSYNEQFF. The CDR3 DNA reads TGTGCCAGCAGCTCCCCCGGACGGGGCGAGGGCTCCTACAATGAGCAGTTCTTC. The J gene is TRBJ2-1, the V gene TRBV11-3, with D perhaps TRBD1 or TRBD2 (5 bases each). The CDR3 consists of 18 residues. Per germline, CDR1 SGHNT and CDR2 YENEEA. Trimming stripped 4 bases from V and 0 bases from J, with 19 bases between.

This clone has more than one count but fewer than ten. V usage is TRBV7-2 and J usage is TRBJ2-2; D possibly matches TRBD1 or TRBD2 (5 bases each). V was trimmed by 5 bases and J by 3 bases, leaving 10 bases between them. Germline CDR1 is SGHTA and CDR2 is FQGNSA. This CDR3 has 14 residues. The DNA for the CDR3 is TGTGCCAGCAGCCGGGGCCGATACACCGGGGAGCTGTTTTTT. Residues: CASSRGRYTGELFF.

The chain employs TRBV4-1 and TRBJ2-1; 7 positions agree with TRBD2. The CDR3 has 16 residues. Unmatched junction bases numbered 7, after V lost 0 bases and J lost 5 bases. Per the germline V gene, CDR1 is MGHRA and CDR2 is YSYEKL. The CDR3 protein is CASSQDRAGLDNEQFF. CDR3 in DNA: TGCGCCAGCAGCCAAGATCGAGCCGGACTAGACAATGAGCAGTTCTTC.

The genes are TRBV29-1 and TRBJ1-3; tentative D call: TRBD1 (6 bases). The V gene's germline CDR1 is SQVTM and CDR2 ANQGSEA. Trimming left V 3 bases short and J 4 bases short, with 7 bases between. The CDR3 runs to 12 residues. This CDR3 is CSVDGQGNTIYF. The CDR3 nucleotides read TGCAGCGTTGATGGACAGGGAAACACCATATATTTT.

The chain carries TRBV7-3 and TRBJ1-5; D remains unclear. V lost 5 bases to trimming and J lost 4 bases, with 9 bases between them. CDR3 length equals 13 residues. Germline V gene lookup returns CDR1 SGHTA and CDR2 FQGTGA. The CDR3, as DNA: TGTGCCAGCAGCCCTGACCGAAATCAGCCCCAGCATTTT. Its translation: CASSPDRNQPQHF.

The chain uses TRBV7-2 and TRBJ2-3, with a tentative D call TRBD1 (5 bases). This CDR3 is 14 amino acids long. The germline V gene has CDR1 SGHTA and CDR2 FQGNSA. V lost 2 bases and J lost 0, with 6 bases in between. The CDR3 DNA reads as TGTGCCAGCAGCTTAAGGGGCAGCACAGATACGCAGTATTTT. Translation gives CASSLRGSTDTQYF.

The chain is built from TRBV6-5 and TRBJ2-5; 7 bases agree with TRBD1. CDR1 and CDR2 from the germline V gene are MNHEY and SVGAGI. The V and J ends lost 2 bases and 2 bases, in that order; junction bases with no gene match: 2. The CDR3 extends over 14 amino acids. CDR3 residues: CASSYRGQQETQYF. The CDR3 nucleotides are TGTGCCAGCAGTTACCGGGGACAGCAAGAGACCCAGTACTTC.